A single TCR beta chain is shown here with its context. Only in-frame clones appear in the TCRdb table, and some are missing; sequencing was by immunoSEQ multiplex PCR. Here the sample spans about 300,000 clones, 70% to 90% being singletons. This entry belongs to a study of blood T cell repertoires in COVID-19. Seattle-derived patients entered the study during active infection and were followed longitudinally. The receptor was derived from a woman aged 25-40 years with COVID-19, enrolled during active disease. Sequencing was carried out using peripheral blood.

This chain's CDR3 is CASSSGGGNTEAFF. The CDR3 DNA reads TGTGCCAGCAGCAGCGGCGGTGGGAACACTGAAGCTTTCTTT. The V and J genes are TRBV21-1 and TRBJ1-1. TRBV21-1 is classified as a pseudogene. The CDR3 runs 14 residues.